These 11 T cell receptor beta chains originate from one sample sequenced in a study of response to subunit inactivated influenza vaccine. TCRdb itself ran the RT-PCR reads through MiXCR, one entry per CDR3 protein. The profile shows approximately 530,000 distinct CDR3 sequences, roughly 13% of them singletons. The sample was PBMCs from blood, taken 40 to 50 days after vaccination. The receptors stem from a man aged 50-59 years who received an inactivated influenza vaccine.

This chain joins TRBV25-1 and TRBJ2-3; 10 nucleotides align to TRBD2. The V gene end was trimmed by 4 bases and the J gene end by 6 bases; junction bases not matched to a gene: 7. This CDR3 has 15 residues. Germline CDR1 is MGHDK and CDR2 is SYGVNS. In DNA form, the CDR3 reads TGTGCCAGCAGTGCAGCTAGCGGGAGAGTTGATACGCAGTATTTT. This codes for CASSAASGRVDTQYF. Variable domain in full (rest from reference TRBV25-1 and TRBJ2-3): EADIYQTPRYLVIGTGKKITLECSQTMGHDKMYWYQQDPGMELHLIHYSYGVNSTEKGDLSSESTVSRIRTEHFPLTLESARPSHTSQYLCASSAASGRVDTQYFGPGTRLTVL.

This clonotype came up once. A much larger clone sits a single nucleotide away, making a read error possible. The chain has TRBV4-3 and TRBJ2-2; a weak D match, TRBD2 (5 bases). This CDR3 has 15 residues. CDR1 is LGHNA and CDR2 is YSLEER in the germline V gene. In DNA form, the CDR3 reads TGCGCCAGCAGCCAAGATCAAGGGTTCACCGGGGAGCTGTCTTTT. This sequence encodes CASSQDQGFTGELSF.

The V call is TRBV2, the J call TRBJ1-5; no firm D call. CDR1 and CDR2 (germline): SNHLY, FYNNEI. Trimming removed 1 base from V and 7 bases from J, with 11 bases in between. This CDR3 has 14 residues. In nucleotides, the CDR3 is TGTGCCAGCAGTGAAGAACCCGAGTCGCAGCCCCAGCATTTT. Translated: CASSEEPESQPQHF.

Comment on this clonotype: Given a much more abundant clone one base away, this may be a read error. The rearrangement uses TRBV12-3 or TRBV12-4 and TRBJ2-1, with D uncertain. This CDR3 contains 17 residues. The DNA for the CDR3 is TGTGCCATCAGTTTGGAAACTTCTCCGCTTAAACACAATGAGCAGTTCTTC. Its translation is CAISLETSPLKHNEQFF.

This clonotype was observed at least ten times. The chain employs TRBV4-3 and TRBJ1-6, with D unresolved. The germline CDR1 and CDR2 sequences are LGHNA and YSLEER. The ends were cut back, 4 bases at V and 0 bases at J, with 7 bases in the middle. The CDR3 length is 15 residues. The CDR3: CASSLQSSYNSPLHF. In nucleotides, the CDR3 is TGCGCCAGCAGCCTCCAGAGCTCCTATAATTCACCCCTCCACTTT.

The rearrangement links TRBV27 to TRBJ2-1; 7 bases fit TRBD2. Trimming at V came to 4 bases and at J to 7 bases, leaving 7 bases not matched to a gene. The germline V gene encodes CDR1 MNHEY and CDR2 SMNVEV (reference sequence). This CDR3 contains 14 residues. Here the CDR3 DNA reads TGTGCCAGCAGTTCACGGGGACTACCAAATGAGCAGTTCTTC. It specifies CASSSRGLPNEQFF.

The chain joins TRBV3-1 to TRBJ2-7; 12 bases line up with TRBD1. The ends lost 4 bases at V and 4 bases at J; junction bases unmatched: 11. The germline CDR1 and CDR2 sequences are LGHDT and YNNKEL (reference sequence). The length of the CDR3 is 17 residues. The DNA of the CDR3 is TGTGCCAGCAGCCCACTCACCGGGACAGGGGGCGAATACGAGCAGTACTTC. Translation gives CASSPLTGTGGEYEQYF.

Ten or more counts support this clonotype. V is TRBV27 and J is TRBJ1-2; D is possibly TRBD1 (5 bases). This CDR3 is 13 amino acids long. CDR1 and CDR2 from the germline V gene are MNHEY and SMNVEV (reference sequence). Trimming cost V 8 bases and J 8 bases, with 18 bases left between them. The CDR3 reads CASSGEGIGGYTF. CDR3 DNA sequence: TGTGCCAGCTCCGGGGAGGGGATAGGAGGCTACACCTTC.

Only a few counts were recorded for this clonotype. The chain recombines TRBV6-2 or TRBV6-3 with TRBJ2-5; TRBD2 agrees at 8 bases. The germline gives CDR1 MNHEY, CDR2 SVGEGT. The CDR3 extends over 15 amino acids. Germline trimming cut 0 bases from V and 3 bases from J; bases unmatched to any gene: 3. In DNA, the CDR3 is TGTGCCAGCAGTTACTCGATACTAGCGGAAGAGACCCAGTACTTC. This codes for CASSYSILAEETQYF.

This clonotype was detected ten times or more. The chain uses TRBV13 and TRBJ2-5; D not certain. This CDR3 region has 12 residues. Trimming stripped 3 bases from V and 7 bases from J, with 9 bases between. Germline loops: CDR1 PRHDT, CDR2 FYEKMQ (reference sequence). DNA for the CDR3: TGTGCCAGCAGCTTGAGCTCAGGGACCCAGTACTTC. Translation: CASSLSSGTQYF.

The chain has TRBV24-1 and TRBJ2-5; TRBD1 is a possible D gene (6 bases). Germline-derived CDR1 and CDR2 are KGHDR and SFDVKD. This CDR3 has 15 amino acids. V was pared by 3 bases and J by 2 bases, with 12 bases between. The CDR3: CATSDPGRGQETQYF. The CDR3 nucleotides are TGTGCCACCAGTGATCCGGGCAGGGGACAAGAGACCCAGTACTTC.